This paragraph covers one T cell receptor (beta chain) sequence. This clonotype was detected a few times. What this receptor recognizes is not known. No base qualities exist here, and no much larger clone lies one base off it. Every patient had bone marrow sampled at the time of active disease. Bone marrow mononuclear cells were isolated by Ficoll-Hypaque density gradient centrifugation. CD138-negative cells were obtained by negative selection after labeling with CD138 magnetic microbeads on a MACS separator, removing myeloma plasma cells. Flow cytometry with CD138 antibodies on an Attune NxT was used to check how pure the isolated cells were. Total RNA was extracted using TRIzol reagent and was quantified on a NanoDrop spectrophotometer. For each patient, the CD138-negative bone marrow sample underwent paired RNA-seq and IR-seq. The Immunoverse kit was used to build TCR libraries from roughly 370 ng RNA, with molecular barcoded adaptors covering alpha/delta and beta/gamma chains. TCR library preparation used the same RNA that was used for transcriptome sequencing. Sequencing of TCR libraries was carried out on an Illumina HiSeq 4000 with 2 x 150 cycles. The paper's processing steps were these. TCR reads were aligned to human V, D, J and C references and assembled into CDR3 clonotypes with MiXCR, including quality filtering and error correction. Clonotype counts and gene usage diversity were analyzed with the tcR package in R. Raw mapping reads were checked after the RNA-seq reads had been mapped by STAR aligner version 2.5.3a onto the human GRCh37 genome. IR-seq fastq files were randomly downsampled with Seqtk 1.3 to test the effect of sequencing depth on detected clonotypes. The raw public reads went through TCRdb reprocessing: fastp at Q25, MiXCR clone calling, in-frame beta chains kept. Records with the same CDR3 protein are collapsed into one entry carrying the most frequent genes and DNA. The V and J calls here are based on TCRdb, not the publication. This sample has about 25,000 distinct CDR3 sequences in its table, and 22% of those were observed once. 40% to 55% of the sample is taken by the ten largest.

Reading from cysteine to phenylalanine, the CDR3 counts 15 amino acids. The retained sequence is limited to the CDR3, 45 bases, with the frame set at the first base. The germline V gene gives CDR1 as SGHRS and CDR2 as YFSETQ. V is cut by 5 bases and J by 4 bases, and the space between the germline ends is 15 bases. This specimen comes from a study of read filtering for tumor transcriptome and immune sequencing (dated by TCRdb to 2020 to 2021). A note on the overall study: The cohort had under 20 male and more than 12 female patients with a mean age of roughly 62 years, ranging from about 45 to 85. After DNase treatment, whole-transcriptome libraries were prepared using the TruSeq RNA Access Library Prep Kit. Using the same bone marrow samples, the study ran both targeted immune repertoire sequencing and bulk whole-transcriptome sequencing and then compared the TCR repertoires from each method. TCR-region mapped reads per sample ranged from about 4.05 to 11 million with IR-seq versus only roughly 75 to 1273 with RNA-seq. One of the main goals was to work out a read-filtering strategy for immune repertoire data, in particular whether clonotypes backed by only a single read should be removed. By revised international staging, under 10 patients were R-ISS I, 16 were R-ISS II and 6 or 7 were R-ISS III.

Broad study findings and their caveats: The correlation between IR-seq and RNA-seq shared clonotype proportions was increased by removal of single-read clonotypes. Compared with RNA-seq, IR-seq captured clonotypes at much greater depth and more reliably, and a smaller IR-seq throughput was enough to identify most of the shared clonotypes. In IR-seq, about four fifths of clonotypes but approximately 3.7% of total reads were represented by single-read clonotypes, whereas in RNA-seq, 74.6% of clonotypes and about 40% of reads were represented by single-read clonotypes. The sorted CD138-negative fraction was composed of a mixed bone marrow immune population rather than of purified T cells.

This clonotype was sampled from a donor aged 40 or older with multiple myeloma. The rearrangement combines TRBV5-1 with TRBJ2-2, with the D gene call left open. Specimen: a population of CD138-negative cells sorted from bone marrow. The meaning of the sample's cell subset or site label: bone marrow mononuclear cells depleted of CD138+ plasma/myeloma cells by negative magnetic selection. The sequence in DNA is TGCGCCAGCAGGCCGACCCTCCTCCCCACCGGGGAGCTGTTTTTT. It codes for CASRPTLLPTGELFF.